The T cell receptor (beta chain) under discussion was sequenced for a study of cytomegalovirus exposure and HLA in healthy donors. The primer mix had 60 Vbeta and 13 Jbeta primers. Here immunoSEQ multiplex PCR was the method, and the copy in TCRdb shows in-frame clones only, minus some. The sample shows around 130,000 clones, about three quarters of them seen only once. Sequences were obtained from PBMCs. The sequence derives from a woman aged 40 to 50 in good health and CMV-seronegative.

The CDR3: CASSLGGLAGGEQYF. DNA of the CDR3: TGTGCCAGCAGCCTCGGGGGACTAGCGGGAGGGGAGCAGTACTTC. The chain employs TRBV28 and TRBJ2-7; 16 bases align to TRBD2. The CDR3 runs to 15 residues. Germline V lookup: CDR1 MDHEN, CDR2 SYDVKM. The ends lost 6 bases at V and 7 bases at J; junction bases unmatched: 6.